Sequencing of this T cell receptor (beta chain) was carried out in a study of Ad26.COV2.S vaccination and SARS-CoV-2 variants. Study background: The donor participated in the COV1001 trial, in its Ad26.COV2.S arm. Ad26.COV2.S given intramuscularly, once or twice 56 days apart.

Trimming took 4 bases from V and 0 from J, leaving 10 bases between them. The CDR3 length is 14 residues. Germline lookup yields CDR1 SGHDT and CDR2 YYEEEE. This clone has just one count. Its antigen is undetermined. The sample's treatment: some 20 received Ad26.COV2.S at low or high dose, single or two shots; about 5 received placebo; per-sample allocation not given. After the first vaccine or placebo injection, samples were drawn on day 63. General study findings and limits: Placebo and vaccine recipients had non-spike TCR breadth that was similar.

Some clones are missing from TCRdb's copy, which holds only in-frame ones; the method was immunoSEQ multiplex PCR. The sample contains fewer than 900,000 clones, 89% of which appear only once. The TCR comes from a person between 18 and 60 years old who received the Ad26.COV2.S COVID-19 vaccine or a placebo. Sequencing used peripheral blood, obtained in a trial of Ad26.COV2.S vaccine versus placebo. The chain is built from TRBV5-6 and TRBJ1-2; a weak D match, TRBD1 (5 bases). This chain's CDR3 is CASSPGTSNYGYTF. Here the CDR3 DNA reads TGTGCCAGCAGCCCCGGGACTTCTAACTATGGCTACACCTTC. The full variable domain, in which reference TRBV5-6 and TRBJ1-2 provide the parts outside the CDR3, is DAGVTQSPTHLIKTRGQQVTLRCSPKSGHDTVSWYQQALGQGPQFIFQYYEEEERQRGNFPDRFSGHQFPNYSSELNVNALLLGDSALYLCASSPGTSNYGYTFGSGTRLTVV.